This passage covers 19 T cell receptor beta chains from one sample sequenced in a study of blood T cell repertoires in COVID-19. The assay was immunoSEQ multiplex PCR, and TCRdb's table has in-frame clones only and misses some. Of approximately 190,000 clones in the sample, 80% to 90% are singletons; the top ten hold 13% to 15%. Specimen: peripheral blood. The receptors stem from a man aged 25-45 years with active or convalescent COVID-19.

The V gene is TRBV27, the J gene TRBJ2-7; 7 bases fit TRBD1. The V segment lost 3 bases and the J segment 3 bases; nucleotides outside the gene matches: 14. In germline, CDR1 is MNHEY, CDR2 SMNVEV (reference sequence). This CDR3 is built from 17 residues. CDR3 sequence: CASSLRDRAQRHYEQYV. The CDR3 DNA reads TGTGCCAGCAGTTTGAGAGACAGGGCCCAACGACACTACGAGCAGTACGTC.

The chain employs TRBV9 and TRBJ1-3; D is unresolved. Trimming pared 0 bases from V and 0 bases from J, leaving 4 bases between. The CDR3 is 14 residues long. CDR1 is SGDLS, CDR2 YYNGEE, per germline. CDR3: CASSVDSSGNTIYF. DNA for the CDR3: TGTGCCAGCAGCGTAGACAGCTCTGGAAACACCATATATTTT.

This clone was picked up one time. The rearrangement links TRBV5-1 to TRBJ1-1; D may be TRBD1 (6 bases). This CDR3 contains 16 residues. The V and J ends lost 3 bases and 6 bases respectively, with 21 bases between them. Germline V gives CDR1 SGHRS, CDR2 YFSETQ. Written as DNA, the CDR3 is TGCGCCAGCAGCTCCGGAGTGACACAGGGAGGGTCTGAAGCTTTCTTT. Encoded protein: CASSSGVTQGGSEAFF.

This chain uses TRBV5-1 with TRBJ1-4; D is unresolved. The CDR3 contains 16 residues. Trimming cost V 4 bases and J 8 bases, with 21 bases left between them. Germline loops: CDR1 SGHRS, CDR2 YFSETQ. CDR3 sequence (DNA): TGCGCCAGCAGCCGCAGCATTTCGGACCCGGGAGAAAAACTGTTTTTT. It encodes CASSRSISDPGEKLFF.

The chain carries TRBV25-1 and TRBJ2-2; possibly TRBD1 for D (5 bases). This CDR3 spans 13 amino acids. In germline, CDR1 is MGHDK, CDR2 SYGVNS. Trimming shortened V by 4 bases and J by 3 bases, and 6 bases separated the two germline ends. The chain's CDR3 is CASSVRDTGELFF. In DNA form, the CDR3 reads TGTGCCAGCAGTGTCAGGGACACCGGGGAGCTGTTTTTT.

The chain uses TRBV4-1 and TRBJ1-1; D perhaps matches TRBD1 (6 bases). The germline CDR1 and CDR2 sequences are MGHRA and YSYEKL. V was cut by 2 bases and J by 1 base, with 17 bases left in between. This CDR3 has 17 residues. The CDR3 spells CASSQPHRGRGNTEAFF. The CDR3 coding sequence is TGCGCCAGCAGCCAACCGCATAGGGGGAGGGGGAACACTGAAGCTTTCTTT.

This chain uses TRBV5-1 with TRBJ2-5, with a weak D call TRBD1 (5 bases). The V end was cut by 0 bases, the J end by 2 bases, with 20 bases between. CDR1 and CDR2 from the germline V gene are SGHRS and YFSETQ. There are 18 residues in the CDR3. The CDR3 region is CASSLGVRTSGQQETQYF. CDR3 DNA sequence: TGCGCCAGCAGCTTGGGGGTCCGGACATCCGGGCAGCAAGAGACCCAGTACTTC.

The CDR3 DNA follows: TGTGCCAGCAGTGTAGTTTCCCGGGGGGCAAATCAGCCCCAGCATTTT. This gives the protein CASSVVSRGANQPQHF. V is TRBV2 and J is TRBJ1-5, with a possible D match to TRBD1 (6 bases). The CDR3 extends over 16 amino acids. The germline CDR1 and CDR2 sequences are SNHLY and FYNNEI. V dropped 4 bases and J dropped 4 bases, with 17 bases sitting between them.

This chain connects TRBV28 to TRBJ1-3, with a weak D call TRBD1 (6 bases). V lost 4 bases and J lost 0, with 16 bases in between. This CDR3 has 17 amino acids. CDR1 and CDR2 (germline): MDHEN, SYDVKM. This chain's CDR3 is CASSSNRDRYSGNTIYF. In DNA, the CDR3 is TGTGCCAGCAGTTCGAATCGAGACAGGTACTCTGGAAACACCATATATTTT.

In regard to this clone: An end of the junction differs from the germline gene, which may be a read error. CDR3 coding DNA: TGTGCCAGCAGTTTTCACAACGAGCAGTTCTTC. Protein product: CASSFHNEQFF. The chain is built from TRBV12-3 or TRBV12-4 and TRBJ2-1; D gene uncertain. The CDR3 is 11 residues long.

This clone has only one observation. The V gene is TRBV27, the J gene TRBJ1-5, with D hard to call. Germline assignment: CDR1 MNHEY and CDR2 SMNVEV (reference sequence). The CDR3 length is 13 residues. Trimming left V 2 bases short and J 11 bases short, with 13 bases between. CDR3 sequence reads: CASSLRGSGTQHF. The CDR3 DNA reads as TGTGCCAGCAGTTTACGTGGGTCGGGGACCCAGCATTTT.

The chain couples TRBV2 to TRBJ1-4, with D possibly matching TRBD1 (5 bases). The CDR3 totals 14 residues. V shed 7 bases and J shed 0 bases, with 9 bases lying between them. In germline, CDR1 is SNHLY, CDR2 FYNNEI. CDR3 sequence: CASKDTTTNEKLFF. The CDR3 bases are TGTGCCAGCAAGGACACCACAACTAATGAAAAACTGTTTTTT.

The chain uses TRBV5-1 and TRBJ1-5; 7 bases align to TRBD1. The V gene's germline CDR1 is SGHRS and CDR2 YFSETQ. The length of the CDR3 is 14 residues. V was pared by 4 bases and J by 3 bases, with 4 bases of the junction left unmatched. CDR3 sequence (DNA): TGCGCCAGCAGCCCAGGACAGGTCAATCAGCCCCAGCATTTT. Translated, it gives CASSPGQVNQPQHF.

This clone was counted a few times. The rearrangement joins TRBV18 to TRBJ2-7; 7 bases agree with TRBD1. CDR1 KGHSH and CDR2 LQKENI come from the germline V gene. The trim removed 6 bases at V and 0 bases at J, leaving 14 bases unmatched. The CDR3 extends over 17 amino acids. The DNA for the CDR3 is TGTGCCAGCTCCCCGGGGACAGCCTTCCGGACCTCCTACGAGCAGTACTTC. Translation gives CASSPGTAFRTSYEQYF.

The gene calls are TRBV7-9 and TRBJ2-1; 11 positions match TRBD1. The CDR3 spans 15 residues. Trimming took 5 bases from V and 10 from J; bases not matched to a gene: 10. Germline CDR1 reads SEHNR; CDR2 reads FQNEAQ (reference sequence). The CDR3 region is CASSPPGQGAAEQFF. As DNA, the CDR3 is TGTGCCAGCAGCCCCCCCGGACAGGGGGCCGCCGAGCAGTTCTTC.

The chain recombines TRBV7-8 with TRBJ2-6; 11 bases are a match to TRBD2. CDR1 and CDR2 (germline): SGHVS, FQNEAQ. V lost 0 bases to trimming and J lost 0 bases; unmatched junction nucleotides: 10. The CDR3 has 21 residues. The CDR3 reads CASSLAAVLAGGVSGANVLTF. The CDR3 DNA reads as TGTGCCAGCAGCTTAGCGGCGGTTCTAGCGGGAGGAGTCTCTGGGGCCAACGTCCTGACTTTC.

This chain links TRBV6-2 or TRBV6-3 with TRBJ2-1, with D tentatively TRBD2 (6 bases). Between the trimmed V and J ends, which lost 5 bases and 1 base, there was a span of 12 bases. Germline CDR1 MNHEY, CDR2 SVGEGT. The CDR3 contains 15 residues. The CDR3, as DNA: TGTGCCAGCAGTGGGGACCGGGGGTCCTACAATGAGCAGTTCTTC. It yields the protein CASSGDRGSYNEQFF.

The J gene is TRBJ1-5, the V gene TRBV18, with 11 bases identical to TRBD1. Germline V gene data show CDR1 as KGHSH and CDR2 as LQKENI. The junction had 5 bases not matched to a gene; V was cut back by 6 bases and J by 4 bases. The CDR3 consists of 15 residues. CDR3 loop: CASSPGQGGNQPQHF. The DNA for the CDR3 is TGTGCCAGCTCCCCGGGACAGGGGGGAAATCAGCCCCAGCATTTT.

The chain is built from TRBV6-5 and TRBJ1-5; D gene uncertain. Germline values: CDR1 MNHEY, CDR2 SVGAGI. Trimming left V 7 bases short and J 7 bases short, with 20 bases between. The CDR3 is 15 residues long. Here the CDR3 reads CASNPGSLNGQPQHF. DNA for the CDR3: TGTGCCAGCAATCCAGGCTCTCTTAACGGACAGCCCCAGCATTTT.